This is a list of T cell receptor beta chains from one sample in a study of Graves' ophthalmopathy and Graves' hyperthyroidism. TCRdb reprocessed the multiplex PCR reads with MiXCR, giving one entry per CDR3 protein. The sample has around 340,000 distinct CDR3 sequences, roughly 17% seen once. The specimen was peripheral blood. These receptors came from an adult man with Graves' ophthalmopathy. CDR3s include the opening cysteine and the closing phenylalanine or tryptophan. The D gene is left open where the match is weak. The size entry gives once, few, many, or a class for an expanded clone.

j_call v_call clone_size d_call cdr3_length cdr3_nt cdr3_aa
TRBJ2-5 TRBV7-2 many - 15 TGTGCCAGCAGCTCCGGGACAACGTACCAAGAGACCCAGTACTTC CASSSGTTYQETQYF
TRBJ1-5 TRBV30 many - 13 TGTGCCTGGAGTGTACGAGGGGTGGAGCCCCAGCATTTT CAWSVRGVEPQHF
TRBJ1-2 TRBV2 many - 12 TGTGCCAGCAGGGAGGGGTTTTACGGCTACACCTTC CASREGFYGYTF
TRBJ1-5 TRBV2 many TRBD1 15 TGTGCCAGCAGTGCGACAGGGTTTAGCAATCAGCCCCAGCATTTT CASSATGFSNQPQHF
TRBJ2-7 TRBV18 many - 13 TGTGCCAGCTCACCACTATCGGACTACGAGCAGTACTTC CASSPLSDYEQYF
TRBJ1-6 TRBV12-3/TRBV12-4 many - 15 TGTGCCAGCAGCTTAGGGGGTTCTCAGAATTCACCCCTCCACTTT CASSLGGSQNSPLHF
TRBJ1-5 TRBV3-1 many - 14 TGTGCCAGCAGCCAAGGAAGGGTCCGGCAGCCCCAGCATTTT CASSQGRVRQPQHF
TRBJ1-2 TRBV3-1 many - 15 TGTGCCAGCAGCGCGCGCCAGTCGGCTAACTATGGCTACACCTTC CASSARQSANYGYTF
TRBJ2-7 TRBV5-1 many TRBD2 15 TGCGCCAGCAGCTTGGGCGGCGGGGGGACCAACGAGCAGTACTTC CASSLGGGGTNEQYF
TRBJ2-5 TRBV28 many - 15 TGTGCCAGCAGTTTAAGGGGGGGGGCCGATGAGACCCAGTACTTC CASSLRGGADETQYF